Below are 20 T cell receptor beta chains sequenced from a single sample in a study of blood T cell repertoires in COVID-19. Generated by immunoSEQ multiplex PCR, the TCRdb table keeps only in-frame clones and is missing some. The profile covers around 120,000 clones, with under 80% appearing a single time and approximately 2.4% taken by the ten largest. Sequencing was done on a sample of peripheral blood. These receptors were obtained from a man aged 70-80 years with acute or convalescent COVID-19.

The chain joins TRBV7-9 to TRBJ1-2; no definite D call. The germline V and J ends were trimmed by 8 bases and 2 bases, with 9 bases remaining between them. The CDR3 contains 12 residues. CDR1 is SEHNR and CDR2 is FQNEAQ in the germline V gene (reference sequence). CDR3 residues: CASASPNYGYTF. In DNA form, the CDR3 reads TGTGCCAGCGCTAGCCCCAACTATGGCTACACCTTC.

This clone was seen only a few times. The chain's CDR3 is CASSPTEGIGGYTF. In nucleotides, the CDR3 is TGTGCCAGCTCACCAACGGAGGGAATCGGCGGCTACACCTTC. V gene TRBV18 combines with J gene TRBJ1-2; D not certain. Germline V gives CDR1 KGHSH, CDR2 LQKENI. CDR3 length: 14 residues. V was trimmed by 2 bases and J by 8 bases, leaving 15 bases between them.

V gene TRBV4-2 combines with J gene TRBJ2-2, with TRBD2 matching 8 bases. V was pared by 5 bases and J by 0 bases, with 5 bases of the junction left unmatched. The CDR3 has 16 amino acids. Germline V CDR1 and CDR2: LGHNA, YNFKEQ. CDR3 bases: TGTGCCAGCAGCTATGACGGGGGGGCGAACACCGGGGAGCTGTTTTTT. Protein product: CASSYDGGANTGELFF.

V and J are TRBV11-3 and TRBJ2-3, with D tentatively TRBD2 (6 bases). Germline V gene sequence: CDR1 SGHNT, CDR2 YENEEA. The CDR3 spans 13 residues. V shed 1 base and J shed 8 bases, with 10 bases lying between them. In DNA form, the CDR3 reads TGTGCCAGCAGCTTAGCGGGACTTAGTACGCAGTATTTT. Residues: CASSLAGLSTQYF.

This chain links TRBV6-5 with TRBJ1-5, with D unresolved. The V gene's germline CDR1 is MNHEY and CDR2 SVGAGI. V lost 7 bases, J lost 7 bases, and 17 bases lay in between. The CDR3 runs to 14 residues. CDR3 in DNA: TGTGCCAGCAAAAGAGGGAGTTCCCACCAGCCCCAGCATTTT. Translated: CASKRGSSHQPQHF.

This clone was seen a handful of times. The V and J genes are TRBV13 and TRBJ2-3, with 9 bases identical to TRBD2. The V segment lost 5 bases and the J segment 1 base; nucleotides outside the gene matches: 7. This CDR3 spans 16 amino acids. Germline values: CDR1 PRHDT, CDR2 FYEKMQ (reference sequence). The CDR3, as DNA: TGTGCCAGCAGCGTAACGGGACTAGCCCGCACAGATACGCAGTATTTT. Translated, it gives CASSVTGLARTDTQYF.

This chain connects TRBV7-8 to TRBJ2-3, with TRBD2 identical over 12 bases. The junction had 3 bases not matched to a gene; V was cut back by 5 bases and J by 6 bases. The CDR3 length is 14 residues. Germline CDR1 is SGHVS and CDR2 is FQNEAQ. The CDR3 nucleotides are TGTGCCAGCAGCCGAGGACTAGCGGGGGATACGCAGTATTTT. Translation: CASSRGLAGDTQYF.

The chain is built from TRBV7-3 and TRBJ2-3; the match to TRBD2 covers 11 bases. The V gene's germline CDR1 is SGHTA and CDR2 FQGTGA. Losses at the gene ends were 2 bases for V and 4 bases for J; bases not matched to a gene: 5. This CDR3 contains 16 residues. The CDR3 sequence: CASSLGQLAGADTQYF. In nucleotides, the CDR3 is TGTGCCAGCAGCTTAGGGCAACTAGCGGGGGCAGATACGCAGTATTTT.

The rearrangement uses TRBV9 and TRBJ1-2; D remains ambiguous. Deletions cut 0 bases from V and 3 bases from J, with 9 bases between. The CDR3 covers 14 residues. Germline V gene lookup returns CDR1 SGDLS and CDR2 YYNGEE. The DNA for the CDR3 is TGTGCCAGCAGCGTAGACCCTACAGACTATGGCTACACCTTC. Protein sequence: CASSVDPTDYGYTF. Full variable domain (outside the CDR3, taken from reference TRBV9 and TRBJ1-2): DSGVTQTPKHLITATGQRVTLRCSPRSGDLSVYWYQQSLDQGLQFLIQYYNGEERAKGNILERFSAQQFPDLHSELNLSSLELGDSALYFCASSVDPTDYGYTFGSGTRLTVV.

This chain joins TRBV13 and TRBJ2-7; the match to TRBD2 covers 14 bases. The CDR3 spans 16 residues. Germline V gene lookup returns CDR1 PRHDT and CDR2 FYEKMQ (reference sequence). J gave up 2 bases and V 5 bases, and 5 bases lay outside the gene matches. The CDR3 sequence: CASSRGLAGGTYEQYF. Written as DNA, the CDR3 is TGTGCCAGCAGCCGCGGACTAGCGGGGGGAACCTACGAGCAGTACTTC.

This clone has ten or more counts. This rearrangement joins TRBV7-8 to TRBJ2-7, with D maybe TRBD1 (6 bases). This CDR3 spans 13 amino acids. Germline V gene data show CDR1 as SGHVS and CDR2 as FQNEAQ. The V end was cut by 5 bases, the J end by 6 bases, with 14 bases between. The CDR3 sequence: CASSPLQGLEQYF. The CDR3 DNA is TGTGCCAGCAGCCCACTACAGGGTCTCGAGCAGTACTTC.

This clone is a singleton in its sample. The chain combines TRBV7-2 with TRBJ2-1; 8 bases line up with TRBD2. CDR1 and CDR2 from the germline V gene are SGHTA and FQGNSA. The CDR3 is made up of 14 amino acids. The V gene end was trimmed by 5 bases and the J gene end by 4 bases; junction bases not matched to a gene: 4. This chain's CDR3 is CASSPGLEYNEQFF. The DNA of the CDR3 is TGTGCCAGCAGCCCGGGACTAGAGTACAATGAGCAGTTCTTC.

The chain combines TRBV18 with TRBJ1-1; tentative D call: TRBD1 (5 bases). The V gene's germline CDR1 is KGHSH and CDR2 LQKENI. The V end lost 5 bases, the J end lost 3 bases, and 13 bases lay between the germline ends. The CDR3 covers 14 residues. CDR3 sequence reads: CASSYRQSDTEAFF. The CDR3 coding sequence is TGTGCCAGCTCATACAGACAGTCTGACACTGAAGCTTTCTTT.

The chain joins TRBV18 to TRBJ1-6; a weak D match, TRBD1 (5 bases). Trimming took off 2 bases at V and 8 bases at J, with 13 bases between the two ends. The CDR3 runs to 15 residues. Germline-derived CDR1 and CDR2 are KGHSH and LQKENI. For the CDR3, the DNA is TGTGCCAGCTCACCAGGGGGAGGAAAGGATTCACCCCTCCACTTT. Its protein product is CASSPGGGKDSPLHF.

The table lists this clone with a few counts. The chain combines TRBV2 with TRBJ1-1; D possibly corresponds to TRBD1 (6 bases). Germline V gene sequence: CDR1 SNHLY, CDR2 FYNNEI. The ends were cut back, 2 bases at V and 4 bases at J, with 11 bases in the middle. The CDR3 length is 14 residues. The CDR3 region is CASSEQGWVTEAFF. CDR3 bases: TGTGCCAGCAGTGAACAGGGGTGGGTCACTGAAGCTTTCTTT.

The genes are TRBV4-2 and TRBJ2-2, with 8 bases matching TRBD2. With 0 bases clipped from V and 0 bases from J, the junction kept 3 bases outside the gene matches. The CDR3 is 17 amino acids. CDR1 is LGHNA and CDR2 is YNFKEQ in the germline V gene. The CDR3 is CASSQEAGGANTGELFF. CDR3 DNA sequence: TGTGCCAGCAGCCAAGAGGCGGGGGGCGCGAACACCGGGGAGCTGTTTTTT.

The V and J genes are TRBV19 and TRBJ1-2; 12 positions match TRBD1. With 7 bases clipped from V and 7 bases from J, the junction kept 4 bases outside the gene matches. In germline, CDR1 is LNHDA, CDR2 SQIVND (reference sequence). The CDR3 consists of 13 residues. The CDR3, as DNA: TGTGCCAGTATGGGACAGGGGGCGGGTGGCTACACCTTC. Its translation is CASMGQGAGGYTF.

This clone was picked up a small number of times. CDR3: CASSSPGQGGNTIYF. CDR3 DNA: TGTGCCAGCAGCTCCCCGGGACAGGGGGGAAACACCATATATTTT. The chain couples TRBV5-4 to TRBJ1-3; 10 nucleotides line up with TRBD1. The CDR3 has 15 amino acids. Germline lookup yields CDR1 SGHNT and CDR2 YYREEE (reference sequence). After removal of 3 bases from V and 4 bases from J, the junction contained 4 bases not matched to a gene.

As regards this clone: Sequence at one end of the junction differs from germline and may be a read error. The gene calls are TRBV7-7 and TRBJ2-1; D is possibly TRBD1 (6 bases). Germline V gene lookup returns CDR1 SSHAT and CDR2 FNYEAQ (reference sequence). The CDR3 is made up of 14 amino acids. This CDR3 reads CASSSTTGSSEQFF. In nucleotides, the CDR3 is TGTGCTAGCAGCTCCACTACAGGGTCCAGTGAGCAGTTCTTC.

The chain uses TRBV19 and TRBJ1-4; D is undetermined. Germline assignment: CDR1 LNHDA and CDR2 SQIVND (reference sequence). The CDR3 covers 15 residues. Trimming shortened V by 2 bases and J by 8 bases, and 15 bases separated the two germline ends. In DNA form, the CDR3 reads TGTGCCAGTAGTATAAGGACGAGATCGGGGGAAAAACTGTTTTTT. It codes for CASSIRTRSGEKLFF.